Listed below are T cell receptor beta chains from one sample, sequenced in a study of blood T cell repertoires in COVID-19. Here immunoSEQ multiplex PCR was the method, and the copy in TCRdb shows in-frame clones only, minus some. Of fewer than 90,000 clones listed, approximately 84% are singletons. The sequenced material came from peripheral blood. The source is a man in his 70s with COVID-19, enrolled during active disease. The CDR3 runs from the conserved cysteine through the conserved F or W. The D gene is left open where the match is weak. The size of a clone is reported for some rows only, either as once, few or many, or as a class for expanded clones.

size: .
J: TRBJ1-1
V: TRBV14
D: TRBD1
CDR3: CASSKARTGFANTEAFF
DNA: TGTGCCAGCAGCAAAGCCCGGACAGGGTTCGCGAACACTGAAGCTTTCTTT

size: few
J: TRBJ1-3
V: TRBV9
D: .
CDR3: CASSVVENTIYF
DNA: TGTGCCAGCAGCGTAGTAGAAAACACCATATATTTT

size: .
J: TRBJ1-3
V: TRBV6-2/TRBV6-3
D: .
CDR3: CASSDPRVFSGNTIYF
DNA: TGTGCCAGCAGTGATCCTCGGGTGTTCTCTGGAAACACCATATATTTT

size: .
J: TRBJ2-1
V: TRBV9
D: TRBD2
CDR3: CASSVAGAGGYNEQFF
DNA: TGTGCCAGCAGCGTAGCGGGAGCGGGGGGGTACAATGAGCAGTTCTTC

size: .
J: TRBJ1-2
V: TRBV11-2
D: .
CDR3: CASSLSRGSAGYTF
DNA: TGTGCCAGCAGCTTATCTAGGGGGAGTGCTGGCTACACCTTC

size: .
J: TRBJ1-2
V: TRBV9
D: TRBD1
CDR3: CASSAQGDGYTF
DNA: TGTGCCAGCAGCGCCCAGGGGGATGGCTACACCTTC

size: .
J: TRBJ2-7
V: TRBV27
D: .
CDR3: CASSLRSTYEQYF
DNA: TGTGCCAGCAGTTTAAGGAGCACCTACGAGCAGTACTTC

size: .
J: TRBJ1-1
V: TRBV6-5
D: TRBD1
CDR3: CASSPPGGYTEAFF
DNA: TGTGCCAGCAGTCCGCCAGGGGGCTACACTGAAGCTTTCTTT

size: .
J: TRBJ2-3
V: TRBV7-9
D: .
CDR3: CASSFWKGQGTDTQYF
DNA: TGTGCCAGCAGCTTTTGGAAGGGACAAGGCACAGATACGCAGTATTTT

size: .
J: TRBJ1-5
V: TRBV7-9
D: .
CDR3: CASSLEGGYEPQHF
DNA: TGTGCCAGCAGCTTAGAGGGGGGGTATGAGCCCCAGCATTTT

size: .
J: TRBJ2-3
V: TRBV11-2
D: TRBD2
CDR3: CASSLRAGTGADTQYF
DNA: TGTGCCAGCAGCTTAAGAGCGGGAACTGGGGCAGATACGCAGTATTTT

size: .
J: TRBJ2-3
V: TRBV5-1
D: .
CDR3: CASSDPGSTDTQYF
DNA: TGCGCCAGCAGCGATCCGGGGAGCACAGATACGCAGTATTTT

size: .
J: TRBJ1-6
V: TRBV9
D: .
CDR3: CASSVAGGMGSPLHF
DNA: TGTGCCAGCAGCGTAGCTGGGGGGATGGGTTCACCCCTCCACTTT

size: .
J: TRBJ2-1
V: TRBV7-9
D: TRBD1
CDR3: CASSSGQANEQFF
DNA: TGTGCCAGCAGCTCCGGACAGGCCAATGAGCAGTTCTTC

size: .
J: TRBJ1-1
V: TRBV7-9
D: .
CDR3: CASSLEEDTEAFF
DNA: TGTGCCAGCAGCTTAGAGGAGGACACTGAAGCTTTCTTT

size: .
J: TRBJ2-5
V: TRBV7-2
D: TRBD1
CDR3: CASSSGQHQETQYF
DNA: TGTGCCAGCAGTTCGGGACAGCACCAAGAGACCCAGTACTTC

size: .
J: TRBJ2-1
V: TRBV7-2
D: TRBD2
CDR3: CASSPGLAGASTREQFF
DNA: TGTGCCAGCAGCCCGGGACTAGCGGGAGCCTCAACGAGGGAGCAGTTCTTC

size: .
J: TRBJ1-2
V: TRBV10-3
D: TRBD1
CDR3: CAIFGDRAYGYTF
DNA: TGTGCCATCTTCGGGGACAGGGCCTATGGCTACACCTTC

size: .
J: TRBJ2-3
V: TRBV5-1
D: .
CDR3: CASSRELATDTQYF
DNA: TGCGCCAGCAGTCGAGAACTAGCTACAGATACGCAGTATTTT

size: .
J: TRBJ1-3
V: TRBV29-1
D: .
CDR3: CSVVFGNTIYF
DNA: TGCAGCGTTGTCTTTGGAAACACCATATATTTT

size: once
J: TRBJ2-2
V: TRBV7-2
D: TRBD1
CDR3: CASSLATGAATGELFF
DNA: TGTGCCAGCAGCTTAGCTACAGGGGCAGCGACCGGGGAGCTGTTTTTT

size: .
J: TRBJ2-2
V: TRBV4-1
D: TRBD2
CDR3: CASSQDRRIAGGRNTGELFF
DNA: TGCGCCAGCAGCCAAGATCGGAGGATAGCGGGAGGGCGGAACACCGGGGAGCTGTTTTTT

size: .
J: TRBJ1-4
V: TRBV27
D: TRBD1
CDR3: CASRVTGNEKLFF
DNA: TGTGCCAGCAGGGTGACAGGGAATGAAAAACTGTTTTTT

size: few
J: TRBJ2-7
V: TRBV7-2
D: TRBD1
CDR3: CASSLPGTGVYEQYF
DNA: TGTGCCAGCAGCCTCCCTGGGACAGGGGTCTACGAGCAGTACTTC

size: .
J: TRBJ2-1
V: TRBV9
D: TRBD2
CDR3: CASSVVPGGSSYNEQFF
DNA: TGTGCCAGCAGCGTAGTACCGGGCGGGAGTTCCTACAATGAGCAGTTCTTC

size: .
J: TRBJ2-2
V: TRBV5-4
D: .
CDR3: CASSLIYTGAGTGELFF
DNA: TGTGCCAGCAGCTTGATTTATACGGGAGCGGGCACCGGGGAGCTGTTTTTT

size: .
J: TRBJ2-5
V: TRBV5-4
D: .
CDR3: CASSSGGRETQYF
DNA: TGTGCCAGCAGCTCTGGAGGTCGGGAGACCCAGTACTTC

size: once
J: TRBJ1-4
V: TRBV28
D: .
CDR3: CASRHPGGALNEKLFF
DNA: TGTGCCAGCAGGCACCCGGGGGGGGCTCTAAATGAAAAACTGTTTTTT

size: .
J: TRBJ1-4
V: TRBV5-1
D: .
CDR3: CASSVLVGEKLFF
DNA: TGCGCCAGCAGCGTATTAGTCGGTGAAAAACTGTTTTTT

size: .
J: TRBJ1-6
V: TRBV2
D: .
CDR3: CASTGEGTSPLHF
DNA: TGTGCCAGCACAGGGGAGGGGACTTCGCCCCTCCACTTT

size: few
J: TRBJ1-2
V: TRBV4-1
D: .
CDR3: CASSQEDRRFDDYTF
DNA: TGCGCCAGCAGCCAAGAAGACAGGAGGTTTGATGACTACACCTTC

size: .
J: TRBJ2-5
V: TRBV2
D: TRBD2
CDR3: CASSGAGGVQETQYF
DNA: TGTGCCAGCAGTGGGGCGGGGGGCGTACAAGAGACCCAGTACTTC

size: .
J: TRBJ1-2
V: TRBV9
D: .
CDR3: CASSVGGYGYTF
DNA: TGTGCCAGCAGCGTAGGAGGGTATGGCTACACCTTC

size: .
J: TRBJ1-5
V: TRBV5-4
D: .
CDR3: CASSFLSGEPQHF
DNA: TGTGCCAGCAGCTTTCTATCCGGGGAGCCCCAGCATTTT

size: .
J: TRBJ2-1
V: TRBV6-6
D: TRBD2
CDR3: CASSPPGIAGGRVEQFF
DNA: TGTGCCAGCAGTCCCCCTGGGATAGCGGGGGGGCGGGTTGAGCAGTTCTTC

size: .
J: TRBJ1-4
V: TRBV18
D: .
CDR3: CASSPRSGEKLFF
DNA: TGTGCCAGCTCACCACGGTCGGGGGAAAAACTGTTTTTT

size: .
J: TRBJ2-3
V: TRBV6-6
D: TRBD2
CDR3: CASSYSLAGGQDTQYF
DNA: TGTGCCAGCAGTTACTCGCTAGCGGGGGGGCAAGATACGCAGTATTTT

size: few
J: TRBJ2-1
V: TRBV10-3
D: TRBD2
CDR3: CAISESGKGLADNEQFF
DNA: TGTGCCATCAGTGAGTCGGGGAAGGGACTAGCCGACAATGAGCAGTTCTTC

size: .
J: TRBJ1-1
V: TRBV11-2
D: .
CDR3: CASSPIAQEDRAFF
DNA: TGTGCCAGCAGCCCAATAGCCCAGGAGGATAGGGCTTTCTTT

size: few
J: TRBJ2-3
V: TRBV7-6
D: TRBD1
CDR3: CASSLVNTGGFGTDTQYF
DNA: TGTGCCAGCAGCTTAGTAAATACAGGGGGTTTTGGCACAGATACGCAGTATTTT

size: .
J: TRBJ2-7
V: TRBV6-5
D: .
CDR3: CASSYGAPSSYEQYF
DNA: TGTGCCAGCAGTTACGGGGCCCCGAGCTCCTACGAGCAGTACTTC

size: .
J: TRBJ1-4
V: TRBV5-1
D: .
CDR3: CASSFVPGQGKSTNEKLFF
DNA: TGCGCCAGCAGCTTCGTCCCTGGGCAGGGGAAATCAACTAATGAAAAACTGTTTTTT

size: .
J: TRBJ2-4
V: TRBV7-2
D: TRBD2
CDR3: CASSSWGGTTGEKYF
DNA: TGTGCCAGCAGCTCCTGGGGGGGGACTACTGGAGAGAAGTACTTC

size: many
J: TRBJ1-5
V: TRBV6-6
D: .
CDR3: CASTDTSNQPQHF
DNA: TGTGCCAGCACAGACACAAGCAATCAGCCCCAGCATTTT

size: .
J: TRBJ1-1
V: TRBV2
D: .
CDR3: CASRGDRDTEEDTEAFF
DNA: TGTGCCAGCAGGGGAGACCGGGACACCGAAGAGGACACTGAAGCTTTCTTT

size: many
J: TRBJ2-2
V: TRBV2
D: .
CDR3: CASSRSLLYTGELFF
DNA: TGTGCCAGCAGCCGCTCACTCCTCTACACCGGGGAGCTGTTTTTT